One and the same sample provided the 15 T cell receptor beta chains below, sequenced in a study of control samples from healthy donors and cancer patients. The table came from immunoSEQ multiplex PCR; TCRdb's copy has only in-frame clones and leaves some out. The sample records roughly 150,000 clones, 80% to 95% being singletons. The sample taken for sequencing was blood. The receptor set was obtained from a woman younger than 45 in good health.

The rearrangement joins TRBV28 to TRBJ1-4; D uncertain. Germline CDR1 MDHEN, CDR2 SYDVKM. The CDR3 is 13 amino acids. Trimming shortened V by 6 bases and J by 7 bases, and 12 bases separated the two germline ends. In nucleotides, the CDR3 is TGTGCCAGCAGGAGTCCGGGCGGTGAAAAACTGTTTTTT. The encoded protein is CASRSPGGEKLFF. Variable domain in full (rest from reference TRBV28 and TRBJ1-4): DVKVTQSSRYLVKRTGEKVFLECVQDMDHENMFWYRQDPGLGLRLIYFSYDVKMKEKGDIPEGYSVSREKKERFSLILESASTNQTSMYLCASRSPGGEKLFFGSGTQLSVL.

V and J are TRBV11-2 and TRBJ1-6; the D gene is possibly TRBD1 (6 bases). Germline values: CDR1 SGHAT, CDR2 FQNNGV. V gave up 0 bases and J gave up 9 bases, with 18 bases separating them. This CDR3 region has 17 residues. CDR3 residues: CASSLDFWGQASSPLHF. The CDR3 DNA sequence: TGTGCCAGCAGCTTAGACTTTTGGGGGCAGGCGAGTTCACCCCTCCACTTT.

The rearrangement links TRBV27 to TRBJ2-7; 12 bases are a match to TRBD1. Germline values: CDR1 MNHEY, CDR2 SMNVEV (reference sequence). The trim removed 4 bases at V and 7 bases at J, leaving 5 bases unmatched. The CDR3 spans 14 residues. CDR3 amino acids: CASSWDRGPREQYF. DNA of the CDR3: TGTGCCAGCAGTTGGGACAGGGGGCCCCGGGAGCAGTACTTC.

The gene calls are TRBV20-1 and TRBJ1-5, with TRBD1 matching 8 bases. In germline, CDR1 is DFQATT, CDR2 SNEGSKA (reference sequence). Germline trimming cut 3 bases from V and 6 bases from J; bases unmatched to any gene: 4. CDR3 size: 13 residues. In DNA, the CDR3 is TGCAGTGCTAGTTTACAGGGGGTTCAGCCCCAGCATTTT. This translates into CSASLQGVQPQHF.

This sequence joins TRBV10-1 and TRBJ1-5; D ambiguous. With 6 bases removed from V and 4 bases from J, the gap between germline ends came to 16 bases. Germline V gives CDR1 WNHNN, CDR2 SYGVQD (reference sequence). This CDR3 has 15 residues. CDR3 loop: CASSVRAVLNQPQHF. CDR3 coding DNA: TGCGCCAGCAGCGTACGGGCTGTCCTTAATCAGCCCCAGCATTTT.

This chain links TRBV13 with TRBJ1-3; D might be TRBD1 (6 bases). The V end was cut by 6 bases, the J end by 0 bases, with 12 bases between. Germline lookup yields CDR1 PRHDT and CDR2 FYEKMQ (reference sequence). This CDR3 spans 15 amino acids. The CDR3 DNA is TGTGCCAGCAGTTCCACAGGGCCCTCTGGAAACACCATATATTTT. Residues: CASSSTGPSGNTIYF.

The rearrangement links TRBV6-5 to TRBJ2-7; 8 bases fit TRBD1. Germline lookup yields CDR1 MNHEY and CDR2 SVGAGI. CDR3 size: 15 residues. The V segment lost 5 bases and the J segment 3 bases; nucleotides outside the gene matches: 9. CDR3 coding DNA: TGTGCCAGCAGTCAACAGGACAGGGTGGGCTACGAGCAGTACTTC. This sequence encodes CASSQQDRVGYEQYF.

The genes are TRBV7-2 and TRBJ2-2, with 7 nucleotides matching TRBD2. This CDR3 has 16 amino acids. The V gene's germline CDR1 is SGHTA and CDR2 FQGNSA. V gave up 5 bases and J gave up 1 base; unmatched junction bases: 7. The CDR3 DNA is TGTGCCAGCAGCCCAATGGGACTACTGAACACCGGGGAGCTGTTTTTT. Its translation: CASSPMGLLNTGELFF.

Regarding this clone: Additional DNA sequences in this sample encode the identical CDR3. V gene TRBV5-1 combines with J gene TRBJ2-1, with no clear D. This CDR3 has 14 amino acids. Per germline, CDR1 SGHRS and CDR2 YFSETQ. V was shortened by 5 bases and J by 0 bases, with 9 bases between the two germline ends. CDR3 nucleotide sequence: TGCGCCAGCAGGCCAGCGAGCTCCTACAATGAGCAGTTCTTC. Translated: CASRPASSYNEQFF.

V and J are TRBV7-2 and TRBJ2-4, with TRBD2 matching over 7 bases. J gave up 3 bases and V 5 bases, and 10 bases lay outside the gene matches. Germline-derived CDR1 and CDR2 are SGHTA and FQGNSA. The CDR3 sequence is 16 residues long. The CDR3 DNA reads TGTGCCAGCAGCCCCGCCCCACTAGCGTACAAAAACATTCAGTACTTC. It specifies CASSPAPLAYKNIQYF. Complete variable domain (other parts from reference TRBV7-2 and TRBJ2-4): GAGVSQSPSNKVTEKGKDVELRCDPISGHTALYWYRQSLGQGLEFLIYFQGNSAPDKSGLPSDRFSAERTGGSVSTLTIQRTQQEDSAVYLCASSPAPLAYKNIQYFGAGTRLSVL.

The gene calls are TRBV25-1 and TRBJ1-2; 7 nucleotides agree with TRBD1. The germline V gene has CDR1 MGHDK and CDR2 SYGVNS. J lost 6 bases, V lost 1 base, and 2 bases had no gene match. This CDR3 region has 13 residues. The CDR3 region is CASSESRGHGYTF. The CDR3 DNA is TGTGCCAGCAGTGAATCGAGGGGGCATGGCTACACCTTC.

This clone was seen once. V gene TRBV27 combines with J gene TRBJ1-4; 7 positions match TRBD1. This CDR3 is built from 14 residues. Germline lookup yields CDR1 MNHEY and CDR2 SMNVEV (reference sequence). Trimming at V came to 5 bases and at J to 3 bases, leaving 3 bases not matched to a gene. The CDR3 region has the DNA TGTGCCAGCAGTAGGGGACAGCCTAATGAAAAACTGTTTTTT. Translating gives CASSRGQPNEKLFF.

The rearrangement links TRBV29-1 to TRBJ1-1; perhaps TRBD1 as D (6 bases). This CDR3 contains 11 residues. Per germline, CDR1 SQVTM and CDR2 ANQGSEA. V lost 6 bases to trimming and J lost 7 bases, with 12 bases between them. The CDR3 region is CSVQQGVEAFF. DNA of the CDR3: TGCAGCGTGCAACAGGGAGTTGAAGCTTTCTTT.

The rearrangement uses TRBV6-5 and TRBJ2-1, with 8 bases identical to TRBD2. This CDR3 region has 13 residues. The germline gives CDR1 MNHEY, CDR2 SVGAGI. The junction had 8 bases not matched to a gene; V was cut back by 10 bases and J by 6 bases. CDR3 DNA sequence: TGTGCCATCGCAGCGGGAGAGACCAATGAGCAGTTCTTC. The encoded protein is CAIAAGETNEQFF.

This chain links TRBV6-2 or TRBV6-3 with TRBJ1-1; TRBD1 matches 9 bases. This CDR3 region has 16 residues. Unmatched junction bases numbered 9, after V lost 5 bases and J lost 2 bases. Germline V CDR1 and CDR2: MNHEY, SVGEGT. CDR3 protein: CASSVGTGRINTEAFF. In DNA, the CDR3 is TGTGCCAGCAGTGTCGGGACAGGGAGGATTAACACTGAAGCTTTCTTT.